This is a list of T cell receptor beta chains from one sample in a study of T cells in Graves' hyperthyroidism and ophthalmopathy. In TCRdb, the multiplex PCR reads were re-called with MiXCR into one record per CDR3 protein. The sample consists of fewer than 550,000 distinct CDR3 sequences, around a sixth of them appearing once. What was sequenced was blood. These receptors all come from a young woman with Graves' hyperthyroidism. CDR3s include the opening cysteine and the closing phenylalanine or tryptophan. The D gene is left open where the match is weak. Some rows have no size entry. The others give once, few or many, or a class for an expanded clone.

D: -
V: TRBV4-1
J: TRBJ1-1
size: many
CDR3: CASSQTGMNTEAFF

D: TRBD2
V: TRBV6-2/TRBV6-3
J: TRBJ2-1
size: few
CDR3: CASSQSGGPYNEQFF

D: -
V: TRBV28
J: TRBJ2-5
size: many
CDR3: CASSFSTGRNDETQYF

D: -
V: TRBV19
J: TRBJ2-1
size: -
CDR3: CASSIGTGRPYNEQFF

D: -
V: TRBV11-3
J: TRBJ2-7
size: once
CDR3: CASSPSGTPNYEQYF

D: TRBD2
V: TRBV6-1
J: TRBJ2-7
size: many
CDR3: CASSRGVYLNEQYF

D: TRBD2
V: TRBV19
J: TRBJ2-5
size: few
CDR3: CASSIHLAGGPETQYF

D: TRBD2
V: TRBV6-2/TRBV6-3
J: TRBJ2-1
size: many
CDR3: CASSLREGSGGNEQFF

D: -
V: TRBV29-1
J: TRBJ1-2
size: many
CDR3: CSVEAPEGGYTF

D: -
V: TRBV7-9
J: TRBJ1-6
size: -
CDR3: CAGSLPVAGSPLHF

D: -
V: TRBV7-6
J: TRBJ2-1
size: many
CDR3: CASSADLYNEQFF

D: -
V: TRBV5-1
J: TRBJ2-7
size: many
CDR3: CASSGYGSSYEQYF

D: -
V: TRBV6-1
J: TRBJ2-7
size: many
CDR3: CASSRRDGGPEQYF

D: TRBD1
V: TRBV5-1
J: TRBJ2-3
size: -
CDR3: CASSLGTGEDTQYF

D: TRBD2
V: TRBV20-1
J: TRBJ2-7
size: many
CDR3: CSARGTSDNEQYF

D: TRBD1
V: TRBV2
J: TRBJ1-6
size: many
CDR3: CASRIWTGPNSPLHF

D: -
V: TRBV6-1
J: TRBJ1-1
size: many
CDR3: CASSVFSNTEAFF

D: -
V: TRBV5-1
J: TRBJ2-1
size: many
CDR3: CASSTTGTTYNEQFF

D: -
V: TRBV9
J: TRBJ2-3
size: many
CDR3: CASSVAGRTDTQYF

D: TRBD2
V: TRBV6-1
J: TRBJ2-3
size: many
CDR3: CASTKILLRTSGGEADTQYF

D: TRBD2
V: TRBV27
J: TRBJ2-1
size: many
CDR3: CASSPVAGGPYNEQFF

D: TRBD1
V: TRBV29-1
J: TRBJ1-2
size: few
CDR3: CSVSGTATGYTF

D: -
V: TRBV19
J: TRBJ2-2
size: -
CDR3: CASSIEGGDTGELFF

D: TRBD1
V: TRBV9
J: TRBJ1-2
size: many
CDR3: CASSTRTGGSLRGYTF